The next 15 T cell receptor beta chains were all read from a single sample in a study of identical twins. MiXCR, run by TCRdb on the 5' RACE reads, gives a single entry per CDR3 protein. The sample includes 200,000 to 250,000 distinct CDR3 sequences, less than 8% of them seen just once. This sample also appeared in a second study, on yellow fever vaccine responses in identical twins.

Sequenced: memory (CD45RO+) T cells sorted from blood. The receptors here all came from a woman aged 18-35 years in good health.

This clonotype was recorded many times. The chain couples TRBV9 to TRBJ2-3, with 7 bases matching TRBD2. CDR1 SGDLS and CDR2 YYNGEE come from the germline V gene. The CDR3 contains 16 residues. V was pared by 4 bases and J by 1 base, with 9 bases of the junction left unmatched. This CDR3 reads CASSPWEGLGTDTQYF. The CDR3 bases are TGTGCCAGCAGCCCATGGGAGGGGCTGGGCACAGATACGCAGTATTTT.

The genes are TRBV2 and TRBJ2-1; 12 bases map to TRBD2. Germline V lookup: CDR1 SNHLY, CDR2 FYNNEI. The junction had 7 bases not matched to a gene; V was cut back by 7 bases and J by 9 bases. This CDR3 region has 14 residues. CDR3 nucleotides: TGTGCCAGCACTAGCGGGAGGGCCTCAATTGAGCAGTTCTTC. Protein product: CASTSGRASIEQFF.

This clonotype has at least ten counts. The chain combines TRBV5-1 with TRBJ2-3; no clear D. V dropped 2 bases and J dropped 6 bases, with 10 bases sitting between them. Germline V gene sequence: CDR1 SGHRS, CDR2 YFSETQ. The CDR3 sequence is 13 residues long. CDR3 protein: CASSLISKDTQYF. The CDR3 region has the DNA TGCGCCAGCAGCTTAATAAGCAAGGATACGCAGTATTTT.

In its sample, this clonotype was seen a few times. The CDR3, as DNA: TGTGCCAGCAGCCCCGACAGATCCTACGAGCAGTACTTC. Its protein product is CASSPDRSYEQYF. The chain is built from TRBV3-1 and TRBJ2-7; possible D gene TRBD1, 5 bases. V lost 4 bases, J lost 1 base, and 8 bases lay in between. The germline gives CDR1 LGHDT, CDR2 YNNKEL (reference sequence). The CDR3 runs to 13 residues.

This chain links TRBV5-4 with TRBJ1-1; D possibly corresponds to TRBD1 (6 bases). The CDR3 extends over 15 amino acids. V was clipped by 4 bases and J by 0 bases, with 13 bases between them. Per the germline V gene, CDR1 is SGHNT and CDR2 is YYREEE (reference sequence). The CDR3, as DNA: TGTGCCAGCAGCAACGGACAGTCCGTGAACACTGAAGCTTTCTTT. Residues: CASSNGQSVNTEAFF.

The chain recombines TRBV6-4 with TRBJ2-3; possibly TRBD2 for D (5 bases). V lost 5 bases to trimming and J lost 2 bases, with 17 bases between them. CDR1 and CDR2 from the germline V gene are MRHNA and SNTAGT. The CDR3 is made up of 16 amino acids. DNA for the CDR3: TGTGCCAGCAGTTCTACCGCCGGGGAGCTCACAGATACGCAGTATTTT. Translation: CASSSTAGELTDTQYF.

This clonotype is medium-sized (0.01 to 0.1%) in the sample. This rearrangement joins TRBV20-1 to TRBJ2-3, with TRBD2 matching 9 bases. Germline V CDR1 and CDR2: DFQATT, SNEGSKA (reference sequence). There are 15 residues in the CDR3. V lost 6 bases and J lost 4; bases outside the gene matches: 11. CDR3 region: CSAQSGLAGSDTQYF. The CDR3 bases are TGCAGTGCCCAGTCAGGCCTAGCGGGGTCAGATACGCAGTATTTT.

At least ten counts were recorded for this clonotype. The chain has TRBV6-1 and TRBJ1-1; D is unclear. Trimming shortened V by 8 bases and J by 0 bases, and 10 bases separated the two germline ends. CDR3 length: 13 residues. Germline CDR1 and CDR2: MNHNS and SASEGT. In DNA form, the CDR3 reads TGTGCCAGCCTAAAGTCCTTGAACACTGAAGCTTTCTTT. Translating it yields CASLKSLNTEAFF.

This chain connects TRBV4-2 to TRBJ2-5; 9 bases align to TRBD2. Germline V CDR1 and CDR2: LGHNA, YNFKEQ. The CDR3 length is 16 residues. V lost 0 bases to trimming and J lost 4 bases; unmatched junction nucleotides: 6. CDR3 sequence: CASSQERLAGRETQYF. The CDR3 bases are TGTGCCAGCAGCCAAGAGCGTCTAGCGGGGCGAGAGACCCAGTACTTC.

This clonotype was detected many times. In DNA form, the CDR3 reads TGTGCCAGCAGCGCTCATCCGGGACAGGGGAACACTGAAGCTTTCTTT. Translating it yields CASSAHPGQGNTEAFF. The J gene is TRBJ1-1, the V gene TRBV7-9, with 9 bases aligning to TRBD1. Losses at the gene ends were 5 bases for V and 1 base for J; bases not matched to a gene: 8. Germline-derived CDR1 and CDR2 are SEHNR and FQNEAQ (reference sequence). The CDR3 is 16 amino acids.

There are a few counts of this clonotype. This rearrangement joins TRBV20-1 to TRBJ2-2, with 7 positions matching TRBD1. Germline assignment: CDR1 DFQATT and CDR2 SNEGSKA (reference sequence). CDR3 length: 15 amino acids. The ends lost 0 bases at V and 2 bases at J; junction bases unmatched: 3. This CDR3 reads CSARDDRANTGELFF. CDR3 nucleotide sequence: TGCAGTGCTAGAGATGACAGGGCCAACACCGGGGAGCTGTTTTTT.

In its sample, this clonotype was seen many times. This chain connects TRBV3-1 to TRBJ2-5, with D hard to call. With 3 bases removed from V and 5 bases from J, the gap between germline ends came to 7 bases. The CDR3 consists of 12 residues. Germline lookup yields CDR1 LGHDT and CDR2 YNNKEL (reference sequence). CDR3 residues: CASSQFRETQYF. DNA of the CDR3: TGTGCCAGCAGCCAGTTCCGGGAGACCCAGTACTTC.

This clonotype was recorded many times. This chain connects TRBV20-1 to TRBJ1-2; D is undetermined. In germline, CDR1 is DFQATT, CDR2 SNEGSKA (reference sequence). CDR3 length: 14 amino acids. V lost 2 bases to trimming and J lost 6 bases, with 16 bases between them. CDR3 sequence (DNA): TGCAGTGCTAGAACGCGGGGAGAGGTGGATGGCTACACCTTC. Translated: CSARTRGEVDGYTF.

This clonotype occurred many times. The V and J genes are TRBV12-3 or TRBV12-4 and TRBJ2-5, with D hard to call. V lost 6 bases, J lost 5 bases, and 10 bases lay in between. CDR3 length: 12 residues. CDR3 in amino acids: CASSTRLETQYF. The CDR3 bases are TGTGCCAGCAGCACACGACTTGAGACCCAGTACTTC.

This clonotype was recorded at least ten times. The chain has TRBV20-1 and TRBJ1-5; unclear D gene. The CDR3 totals 12 residues. Trimming shortened V by 0 bases and J by 9 bases, and 9 bases separated the two germline ends. Germline values: CDR1 DFQATT, CDR2 SNEGSKA (reference sequence). The CDR3: CSARDPTGPQHF. The CDR3 coding sequence is TGCAGTGCTAGAGACCCTACCGGGCCCCAGCATTTT.